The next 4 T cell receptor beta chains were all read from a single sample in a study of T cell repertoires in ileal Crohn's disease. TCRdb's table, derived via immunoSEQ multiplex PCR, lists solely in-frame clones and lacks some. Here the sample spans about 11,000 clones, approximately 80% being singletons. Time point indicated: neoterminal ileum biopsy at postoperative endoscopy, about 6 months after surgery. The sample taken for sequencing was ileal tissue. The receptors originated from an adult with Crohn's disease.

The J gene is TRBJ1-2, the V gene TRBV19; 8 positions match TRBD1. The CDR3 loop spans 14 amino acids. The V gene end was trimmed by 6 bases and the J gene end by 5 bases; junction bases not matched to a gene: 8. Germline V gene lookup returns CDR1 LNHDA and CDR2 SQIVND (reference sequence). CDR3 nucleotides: TGTGCCAGTAGCGAAAGGACAGGGATGTATGGCTACACCTTC. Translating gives CASSERTGMYGYTF. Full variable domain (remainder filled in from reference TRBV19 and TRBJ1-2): DGGITQSPKYLFRKEGQNVTLSCEQNLNHDAMYWYRQDPGQGLRLIYYSQIVNDFQKGDIAEGYSVSREKKESFPLTVTSAQKNPTAFYLCASSERTGMYGYTFGSGTRLTVV.

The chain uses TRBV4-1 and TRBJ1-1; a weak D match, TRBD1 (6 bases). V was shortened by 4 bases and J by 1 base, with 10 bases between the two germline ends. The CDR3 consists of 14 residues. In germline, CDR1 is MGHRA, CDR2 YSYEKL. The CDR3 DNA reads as TGCGCCAGCAGCCGATCACAGGGGAACACTGAAGCTTTCTTT. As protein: CASSRSQGNTEAFF.

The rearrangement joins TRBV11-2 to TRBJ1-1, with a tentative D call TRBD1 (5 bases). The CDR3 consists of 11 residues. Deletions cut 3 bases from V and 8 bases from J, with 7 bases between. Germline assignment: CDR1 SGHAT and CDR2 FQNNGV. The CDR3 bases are TGTGCCAGCAGCTTCTCAGGGGAAGCTTTCTTT. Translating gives CASSFSGEAFF.

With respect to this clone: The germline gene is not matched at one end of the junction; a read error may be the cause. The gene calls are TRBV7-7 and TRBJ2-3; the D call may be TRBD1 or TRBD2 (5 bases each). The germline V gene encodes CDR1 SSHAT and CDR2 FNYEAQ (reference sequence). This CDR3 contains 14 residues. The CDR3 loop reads CASSLGQEGDTQYF. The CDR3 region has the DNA TGTGCTAGCAGCTTAGGACAAGAGGGCGATACGCAGTATTTT.